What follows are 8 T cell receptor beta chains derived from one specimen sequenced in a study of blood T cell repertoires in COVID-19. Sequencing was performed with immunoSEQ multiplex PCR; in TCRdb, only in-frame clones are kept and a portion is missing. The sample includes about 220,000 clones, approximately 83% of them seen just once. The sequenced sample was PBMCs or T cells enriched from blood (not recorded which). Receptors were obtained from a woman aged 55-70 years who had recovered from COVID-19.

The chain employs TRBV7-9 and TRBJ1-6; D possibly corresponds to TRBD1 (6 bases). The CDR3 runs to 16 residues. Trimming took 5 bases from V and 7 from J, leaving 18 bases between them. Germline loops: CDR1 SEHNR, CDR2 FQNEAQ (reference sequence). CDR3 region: CASSPLDRGKNSPLHF. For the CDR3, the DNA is TGTGCCAGCAGCCCCCTAGATAGGGGGAAGAATTCACCCCTCCACTTT.

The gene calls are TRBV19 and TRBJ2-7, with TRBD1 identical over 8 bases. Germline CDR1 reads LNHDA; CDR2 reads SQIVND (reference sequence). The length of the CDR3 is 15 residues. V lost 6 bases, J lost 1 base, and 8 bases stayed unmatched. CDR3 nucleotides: TGTGCCAGTAGGATGGGGCGGACAGGGTCCTACGAGCAGTACTTC. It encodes CASRMGRTGSYEQYF.

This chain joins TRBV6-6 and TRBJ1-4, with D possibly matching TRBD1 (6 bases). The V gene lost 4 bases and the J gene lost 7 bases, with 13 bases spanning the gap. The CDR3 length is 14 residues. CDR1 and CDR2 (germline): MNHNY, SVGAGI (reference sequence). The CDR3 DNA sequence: TGTGCCAGCAGTTTGGGGGCGCGAAGTGAAAAACTGTTTTTT. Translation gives CASSLGARSEKLFF.

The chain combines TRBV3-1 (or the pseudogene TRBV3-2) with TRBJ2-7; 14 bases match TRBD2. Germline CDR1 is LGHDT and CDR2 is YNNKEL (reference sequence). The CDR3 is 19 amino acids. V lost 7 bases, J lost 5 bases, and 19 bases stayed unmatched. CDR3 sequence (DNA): TGTGCCAGCACCGAAGAGGGGGGCCCGGGACTAGCGGGAGTAAACGAGCAGTACTTC. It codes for CASTEEGGPGLAGVNEQYF.

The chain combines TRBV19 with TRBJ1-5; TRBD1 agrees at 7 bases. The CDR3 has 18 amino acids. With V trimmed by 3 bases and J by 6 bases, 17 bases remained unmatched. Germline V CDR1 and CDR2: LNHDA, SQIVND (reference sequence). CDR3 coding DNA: TGTGCCAGTAGTATCGGTCTCCAGGGGGGTTCTCGCAGTCAGCCCCAGCATTTT. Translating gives CASSIGLQGGSRSQPQHF. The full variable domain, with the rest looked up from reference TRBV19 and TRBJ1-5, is DGGITQSPKYLFRKEGQNVTLSCEQNLNHDAMYWYRQDPGQGLRLIYYSQIVNDFQKGDIAEGYSVSREKKESFPLTVTSAQKNPTAFYLCASSIGLQGGSRSQPQHFGDGTRLSIL.

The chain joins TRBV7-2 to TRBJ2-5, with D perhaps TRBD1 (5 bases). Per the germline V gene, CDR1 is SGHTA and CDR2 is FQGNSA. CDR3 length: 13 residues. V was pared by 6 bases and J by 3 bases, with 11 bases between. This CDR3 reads CASRLGREETQYF. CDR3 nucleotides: TGTGCCAGCAGACTCGGCAGGGAAGAGACCCAGTACTTC.

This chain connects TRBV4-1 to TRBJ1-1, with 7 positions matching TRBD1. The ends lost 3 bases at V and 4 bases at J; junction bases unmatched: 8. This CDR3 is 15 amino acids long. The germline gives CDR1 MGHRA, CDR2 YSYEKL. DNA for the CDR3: TGCGCCAGCAGCCAGCCCGACAGGGTGAGCACTGAAGCTTTCTTT. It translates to CASSQPDRVSTEAFF.

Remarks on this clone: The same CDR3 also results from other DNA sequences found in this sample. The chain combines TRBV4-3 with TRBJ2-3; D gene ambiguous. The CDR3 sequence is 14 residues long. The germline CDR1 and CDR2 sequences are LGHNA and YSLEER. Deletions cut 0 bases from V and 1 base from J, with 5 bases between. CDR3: CASSQDSGTDTQYF. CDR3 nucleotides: TGCGCCAGCAGCCAAGATTCCGGCACAGATACGCAGTATTTT.